This T cell receptor beta chain was recovered during a study of memory CD4+ T cells and cytomegalovirus serostatus. The V end was cut by 4 bases, the J end by 2 bases, with 18 bases between. Per germline, CDR1 SGHNT and CDR2 YYREEE (reference sequence). The CDR3 is 16 residues long. Per the study methods: Out-of-frame sequences were removed, leaving a few million distinct TCRbeta sequences. Libraries were prepared by immunoSEQ multiplex PCR; TCRdb keeps only in-frame clonotypes and omits some of them. Clone size and V and J calls were adopted from that table, with D and trimming inferred from the DNA. The data contain some 48,000 clones, around four fifths of them seen just once; the ten biggest clones take up roughly 0.61%. The sort gate was single viable CD3+CD4+CD8-CD45RO+ cells for memory CD4+ T cells.

The chain uses TRBV5-4 and TRBJ1-2, with D perhaps matching TRBD1 (6 bases). The material sequenced was memory CD4+ T cells from blood. The TCR originated in an adult in good health and CMV-seronegative. The CDR3 here is CASSPNQGFLNYGYTF. CDR3 sequence (DNA): TGTGCCAGCAGCCCCAATCAGGGGTTTTTGAACTATGGCTACACCTTC.